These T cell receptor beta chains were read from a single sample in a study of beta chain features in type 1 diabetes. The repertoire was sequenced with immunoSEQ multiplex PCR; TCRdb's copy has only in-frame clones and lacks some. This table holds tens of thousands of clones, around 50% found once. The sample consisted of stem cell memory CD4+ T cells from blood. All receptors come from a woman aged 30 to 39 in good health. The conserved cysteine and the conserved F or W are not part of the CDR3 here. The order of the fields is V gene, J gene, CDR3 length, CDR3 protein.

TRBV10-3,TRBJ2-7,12,AISIAGDISEQY
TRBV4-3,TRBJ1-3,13,ASSQKWSSGNTIY
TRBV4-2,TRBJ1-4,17,ASSQEGQGAQTTNEKLF
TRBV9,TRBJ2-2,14,ASSVLGELWTGELF
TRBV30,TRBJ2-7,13,AWSARGSSSYEQY
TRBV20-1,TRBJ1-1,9,SASPGAEAF
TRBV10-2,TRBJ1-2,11,ASRTTGNYGYT
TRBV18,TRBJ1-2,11,ASSPRSNYGYT
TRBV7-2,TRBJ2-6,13,ASSSQGYGANVLT
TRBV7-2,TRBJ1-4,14,ASSLAGISTNEKLF
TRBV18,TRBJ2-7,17,ASSRGRAGSKSRGYEQY
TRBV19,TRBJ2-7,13,ASRARGGNKGEQY
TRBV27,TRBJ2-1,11,ASSLGTGGEQF
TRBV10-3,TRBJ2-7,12,AIRDREEGYEQY
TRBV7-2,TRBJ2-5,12,ASSLNSLQETQY
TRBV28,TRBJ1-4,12,ASSSQGRNEKLF